The sequence of this TCR beta chain was determined in a study of post-analysis software for immune sequencing data (dated by TCRdb to 2013 to 2016). Background on the whole study: Recorded disease courses included relapsing-remitting, secondary progressive and progressive-relapsing multiple sclerosis, with some patients lacking subtype annotation. The patient repertoires were compared against 11 previously published healthy control repertoires obtained from donors aged roughly 6 to 28 years. A subset of samples was prepared in parallel using single-end sample barcoding, then pooled and co-amplified after Illumina adapter ligation.

About this clonotype itself: Its target antigen remains unknown. Base qualities are not at hand, and no much larger clone is one base apart.

The library relied on PCR. The sequencer listed for this sample is Illumina HiSeq 2500. To reduce PCR and sequencing biases, unique molecular identifiers were built into the TCR beta cDNA libraries. Per 1 to 10 million input T cells, some 500,000 cDNA molecules were obtained, such that each molecule approximated one T cell. The patient libraries were prepared and sequenced using the same protocol as the earlier healthy control dataset. Within a given batch, samples were prepared together, multiplexed and sequenced on the same HiSeq lane. In the authors' own workflow: MIGEC handled the raw barcoded reads, throwing out single-read molecular identifier groups before consensus assembly and CDR3 extraction. VDJtools was used for post-analysis of the clonotype tables, with diversity normalized by down-sampling every dataset to the smallest sample size. Repertoire overlap clustering matched CDR3 amino acid but not nucleotide sequences to correct batch-related cross-sample contamination. The public reads were reanalyzed by TCRdb: fastp trimming at Q25, MiXCR alignment, in-frame beta chains only. Entries that share a CDR3 protein sequence are merged under the most common genes and DNA. In this record, the V and J calls reflect TCRdb's handling and not the investigators' own analysis. This sample holds approximately 690,000 distinct CDR3 sequences; about 60% were observed only once. About 11% of the sample is in the top ten clones.

To demonstrate the VDJtools post-analysis software, TCR beta repertoires were profiled from the peripheral blood of roughly 12 young patients with multiple sclerosis. Multiple sclerosis patients were children and adolescents aged about 6 to 15 years. Results the study describes overall, beyond this receptor: A few TRBV segments, including TRBV5-6, TRBV5-1 and TRBV20-1, were significantly more frequent in patients than controls. Compared with controls, multiple sclerosis patients had significantly lower normalized Chao1 diversity, a finding suggesting substantial peripheral T-cell clonal expansion. Direct clustering with F measure showed strong co-clustering of samples prepared in the same batch, prompting a batch-effect correction. The control group was slightly older than the multiple sclerosis patient group.

V lost 8 bases and J lost 3 bases; the stretch between them is 15 bases long. From the cysteine through the phenylalanine, the CDR3 covers 13 amino acids. The read is trimmed to its CDR3 DNA, 39 bases read in frame from base 1. In the germline V gene, CDR1 corresponds to SQVTM and CDR2 to ANQGSEA. The source is a girl aged 2-10 years with multiple sclerosis. Input material: blood. The chain is assembled from TRBV29-1 and TRBJ2-3, and the D gene may be TRBD1, 5 bases matching. The CDR3 amino acid sequence is: CSPKRAGTDTQYF. The DNA sequence follows: TGCAGCCCCAAAAGGGCAGGGACAGATACGCAGTATTTT.